This is a list of T cell receptor beta chains from one sample in a study of monozygotic twins with cystic fibrosis. The assay was immunoSEQ multiplex PCR, and TCRdb's table has in-frame clones only and misses some. The table records over 25,000 clones, 96% of them present only once. The material sequenced was blood. These receptors came from a girl aged 2-10 years with cystic fibrosis. The CDR3 runs from the conserved cysteine through the conserved F or W. The D gene is left open where the match is weak.

j_gene	d_gene	v_gene	CDR3nt	CDR3aa
TRBJ2-5	-	TRBV5-4	TGTGCCAGCAGCCGGACCCCCCAAGAGACCCAGTACTTC	CASSRTPQETQYF
TRBJ1-3	-	TRBV6-5	TGTGCCAGCAGTTACTCACGGGACTCTGGAAACACCATATATTTT	CASSYSRDSGNTIYF
TRBJ1-4	-	TRBV30	TGTGCCTGTTCCGTTGAAAAACTGTTTTTT	CACSVEKLFF
TRBJ1-1	-	TRBV5-6	TGTGCCAGCAGCTTGGCATCCCGGGGCCACACTGAAGCTTTCTTT	CASSLASRGHTEAFF
TRBJ2-1	TRBD2	TRBV5-4	TGTGCCAGCAGCCTTTCCGGGACTAGCGGGAGAAATGAGCAGTTCTTC	CASSLSGTSGRNEQFF
TRBJ1-5	-	TRBV6-1	TGTGCCAGCAGTGAAGGGGTCAATCAGCCCCAGCATTTT	CASSEGVNQPQHF
TRBJ2-7	TRBD1	TRBV9	TGTGCCAGCAGCGTAGGCCAGGATGTAGACAGGGGAAGGAGCGAGCAGTACTTC	CASSVGQDVDRGRSEQYF
TRBJ2-7	-	TRBV6-5	TGTGCCAGCAGTTACTGGGGGGTGCCGTACGAGCAGTACTTC	CASSYWGVPYEQYF
TRBJ2-7	-	TRBV14	TGTGCCAGCAGCCAAGAAGGAGGCGGGATTATCGACGAGCAGTACTTC	CASSQEGGGIIDEQYF
TRBJ2-7	TRBD1	TRBV5-1	TGCGCCAGCAGCTTGGGAATGGGGGACAGGGACTACGAGCAGTACTTC	CASSLGMGDRDYEQYF
TRBJ1-2	-	TRBV18	TGTGCCAGCTCACCAAACGAGGGATATGGCTACACCTTC	CASSPNEGYGYTF
TRBJ2-1	TRBD1	TRBV19	TGTGCCAGTAGGCCGGGACAGTCCTACAATGAGCAGTTCTTC	CASRPGQSYNEQFF
TRBJ2-7	-	TRBV4-1	TGCGCCAGCAGCCAATTGCCCGGGGCCCTTTCGGGCGAGCAGTACTTC	CASSQLPGALSGEQYF
TRBJ2-1	-	TRBV7-9	TGTGCCAGCAGCTTAGGGCTCGGAGAGCAGTTCTTC	CASSLGLGEQFF
TRBJ2-7	TRBD1	TRBV7-2	TGTGCCAGCAGCTTATATGGACAGGGGGACTACGAGCAGTACTTC	CASSLYGQGDYEQYF
TRBJ1-2	-	TRBV27	TGTGCCAGCAGACCTCTCGACATATATGGCTACACCTTC	CASRPLDIYGYTF
TRBJ1-1	TRBD1	TRBV9	TGTGCCAGCAGCGTGGGAGGGGACAGAGTGCATGAAGCTTTCTTT	CASSVGGDRVHEAFF
TRBJ2-1	-	TRBV25-1	TGTGCCAGCGTTAAAGGTAGGGAGGTTGAGCAGTTCTTC	CASVKGREVEQFF
TRBJ2-5	-	TRBV14	TGTGCCAGCAGCCAAGCGGGAGAGACCCAGTACTTC	CASSQAGETQYF
TRBJ2-7	-	TRBV7-9	TGTGCCAGCAGCTTCGACGACGGGGAGCAGTACTTC	CASSFDDGEQYF
TRBJ2-2	-	TRBV27	TGTGCCAGCAGTTTCTCCAGTACCCACGACACCGGGGAGCTGTTTTTT	CASSFSSTHDTGELFF
TRBJ2-1	-	TRBV5-1	TGCGCCAGCAGCTTGGCCAGCTACAATGAGCAGTTCTTC	CASSLASYNEQFF
TRBJ1-1	-	TRBV6-5	TGTGCCAGCAGCGGAGACACTGAAGCTTTCTTT	CASSGDTEAFF
TRBJ2-3	-	TRBV30	TGTGCCTGGAATCCTAATACAGATACGCAGTATTTT	CAWNPNTDTQYF
TRBJ2-7	-	TRBV4-1	TGCGCCAGCAGCCAACTTCCGGGCTCCGAGCAGTACTTC	CASSQLPGSEQYF
TRBJ1-3	-	TRBV21-1	TGTGCCAGCAGAGGGACGGTTGCCTACCACTCTGGAAACACCATATATTTT	CASRGTVAYHSGNTIYF
TRBJ1-1	-	TRBV10-3	TGTGCCATCAGGATAGAAGGGGAAGCTTTCTTT	CAIRIEGEAFF
TRBJ2-1	-	TRBV5-1	TGCGCCAGCAGCTGGGGATCTAACAATGAGCAGTTCTTC	CASSWGSNNEQFF